These 26 T cell receptor beta chains were sequenced from one sample in a study of identical twins (dated by TCRdb to about 2016). Libraries were made using 5' RACE. These reads were obtained on an Illumina HiSeq 2000. TCRdb trimmed the raw reads at Q25, called clones with MiXCR and kept productive beta chains. Records with the same CDR3 protein are collapsed into one entry carrying the most frequent genes and DNA. The sample data list a few hundred thousand distinct CDR3 sequences, and approximately 11% of these were observed just once. Together, the top ten hold 4% to 5% of the sample. The sample also formed part of further work on yellow fever vaccine responses in identical twins.

The sequenced material came from memory (CD45RO+) T cells sorted from blood. In light of the paper, this sample's cell subset or site label describes: CD45RO+ enriched T cells. The receptors were sampled from a woman younger than 30 in good health.

This clonotype has only a few counts. CDR3 sequence (DNA): TGCGCCAGCAGCTCCGGACAGGGGAACTACGAGCAGTACTTC. Encoded protein: CASSSGQGNYEQYF. The chain employs TRBV5-1 and TRBJ2-7; 9 bases are a match to TRBD1. The CDR3 spans 14 residues. Germline V lookup: CDR1 SGHRS, CDR2 YFSETQ. V was pared by 3 bases and J by 3 bases, with 4 bases of the junction left unmatched.

This clonotype was found a few times. The V and J genes are TRBV29-1 and TRBJ2-3; 10 positions agree with TRBD1. V lost 6 bases to trimming and J lost 4 bases; unmatched junction nucleotides: 1. Germline V gene lookup returns CDR1 SQVTM and CDR2 ANQGSEA. The CDR3 loop spans 12 amino acids. The CDR3 DNA follows: TGCAGCGTCGGACAGGGGGCAGATACGCAGTATTTT. This encodes CSVGQGADTQYF.

This clonotype occurred a few times. The CDR3 DNA reads TGTGCCAGCAGCAATAGCGGGGGGAAAGAGACCCAGTACTTC. Amino acids: CASSNSGGKETQYF. This chain links TRBV7-3 with TRBJ2-5; 10 bases are a match to TRBD2. This CDR3 is built from 14 residues. V trimming: 5 bases; J trimming: 3 bases; junction bases outside the gene matches: 3. CDR1 and CDR2 from the germline V gene are SGHTA and FQGTGA.

V usage is TRBV20-1 and J usage is TRBJ2-7; D remains unclear. The CDR3 is made up of 14 amino acids. Germline-derived CDR1 and CDR2 are DFQATT and SNEGSKA (reference sequence). The V and J ends lost 6 bases and 5 bases respectively, with 20 bases between them. For the CDR3, the DNA is TGCAGTGCCACCCGACATTCGGTGGGAAACGAGCAGTACTTC. It codes for CSATRHSVGNEQYF.

The chain couples TRBV5-1 to TRBJ2-3, with D tentatively TRBD1 (6 bases). This CDR3 has 17 amino acids. V was cut by 3 bases and J by 1 base, with 18 bases left in between. Per germline, CDR1 SGHRS and CDR2 YFSETQ. Here the CDR3 DNA reads TGCGCCAGCAGCTCTGAGACAGGCGTTTATGGCACAGATACGCAGTATTTT. This encodes CASSSETGVYGTDTQYF.

Only a few counts were recorded for this clonotype. The chain joins TRBV4-3 to TRBJ2-5; weak D call: TRBD2 (5 bases). This CDR3 is built from 14 residues. Trimming stripped 4 bases from V and 3 bases from J, with 12 bases between. Germline loops: CDR1 LGHNA, CDR2 YSLEER. CDR3 DNA: TGCGCCAGCAGCCTCGGACTCGGCAAAGAGACCCAGTACTTC. This gives the protein CASSLGLGKETQYF.

The sample holds a few counts of this clonotype. The CDR3 spells CASSRGAGTEAFF. DNA of the CDR3: TGTGCCAGCAGCCGGGGGGCTGGAACTGAAGCTTTCTTT. The V and J genes are TRBV7-2 and TRBJ1-1; D may be TRBD1 (6 bases). Looked up from germline, CDR1 is SGHTA and CDR2 is FQGNSA. This CDR3 has 13 residues. V gave up 5 bases and J gave up 5 bases, with 12 bases separating them.

This clonotype was observed a few times. The V call is TRBV15, the J call TRBJ1-5; a weak D match, TRBD1 (5 bases). Germline CDR1 LNHNV, CDR2 YYDKDF (reference sequence). The CDR3 length is 13 residues. The V gene lost 9 bases and the J gene lost 0 bases, with 9 bases spanning the gap. CDR3 in amino acids: CATQGYSNQPQHF. CDR3 DNA: TGTGCCACTCAGGGATATAGCAATCAGCCCCAGCATTTT.

CDR3: CSAPTGRGSYNEQFF. CDR3 bases: TGCAGTGCTCCGACGGGGCGGGGGTCCTACAATGAGCAGTTCTTC. This chain connects TRBV20-1 to TRBJ2-1, with 7 positions matching TRBD2. CDR1 is DFQATT and CDR2 is SNEGSKA in the germline V gene (reference sequence). The CDR3 covers 15 residues. The V segment lost 5 bases and the J segment 1 base; nucleotides outside the gene matches: 8.

This clonotype was counted ten times or more. This chain connects TRBV28 to TRBJ2-5; D might be TRBD1 (6 bases). The V gene's germline CDR1 is MDHEN and CDR2 SYDVKM. The V end was cut by 5 bases, the J end by 1 base, with 11 bases between. The CDR3 consists of 14 residues. CDR3 protein: CASSIQGFQETQYF. The CDR3 DNA follows: TGTGCCAGCAGTATACAGGGCTTCCAAGAGACCCAGTACTTC. The full variable domain, completed using reference TRBV28 and TRBJ2-5, is DVKVTQSSRYLVKRTGEKVFLECVQDMDHENMFWYRQDPGLGLRLIYFSYDVKMKEKGDIPEGYSVSREKKERFSLILESASTNQTSMYLCASSIQGFQETQYFGPGTRLLVL.

This clonotype has ten or more counts. The rearrangement joins TRBV20-1 to TRBJ2-5, with D tentatively TRBD1 or TRBD2 (5 bases each). CDR1 is DFQATT, CDR2 SNEGSKA, per germline (reference sequence). This CDR3 contains 13 residues. Trimming shortened V by 5 bases and J by 5 bases, and 15 bases separated the two germline ends. The CDR3 sequence: CSAAKQEVETQYF. In DNA form, the CDR3 reads TGCAGTGCTGCTAAACAGGAGGTGGAGACCCAGTACTTC.

This clonotype was observed many times. The V gene is TRBV7-2, the J gene TRBJ1-3; 10 nucleotides agree with TRBD1. Germline V lookup: CDR1 SGHTA, CDR2 FQGNSA. J lost 2 bases, V lost 1 base, and 2 bases had no gene match. The CDR3 totals 16 residues. The CDR3 DNA is TGTGCCAGCAGCTTAGGTGACAGGGGGCCTGGAAACACCATATATTTT. This translates into CASSLGDRGPGNTIYF.

This clonotype turned up a few times. V usage is TRBV20-1 and J usage is TRBJ1-4; TRBD1 aligns across 7 bases. The CDR3 covers 14 residues. Germline V gene lookup returns CDR1 DFQATT and CDR2 SNEGSKA (reference sequence). The J segment lost 7 bases and the V segment lost 5 bases, leaving 10 bases of the junction unmatched. CDR3 loop: CSAGRQGWAEKLFF. The CDR3 DNA is TGCAGTGCTGGCCGACAGGGTTGGGCTGAAAAACTGTTTTTT.

The chain employs TRBV20-1 and TRBJ2-7; D tentatively reads TRBD1 or TRBD2 (7 bases each). The CDR3 length is 14 residues. Trimming shortened V by 5 bases and J by 3 bases, and 17 bases separated the two germline ends. From germline, CDR1 is DFQATT and CDR2 SNEGSKA (reference sequence). CDR3 region: CSAPRTRTGYEQYF. The DNA of the CDR3 is TGCAGTGCTCCGAGGACTAGGACAGGCTACGAGCAGTACTTC.

This clonotype came up a few times. The CDR3 coding sequence is TGTGCCAGCAGCCCGAGCACACCGGGACTGTTGAACAATGAGCAGTTCTTC. Translating gives CASSPSTPGLLNNEQFF. The rearrangement uses TRBV7-8 and TRBJ2-1; possibly TRBD2 for D (6 bases). The germline CDR1 and CDR2 sequences are SGHVS and FQNEAQ. The length of the CDR3 is 17 residues. Trimming shortened V by 5 bases and J by 5 bases, and 22 bases separated the two germline ends.

The gene calls are TRBV5-5 and TRBJ2-7; no definite D call. V was trimmed by 3 bases and J by 3 bases, leaving 13 bases between them. Germline V gene sequence: CDR1 SGHKS, CDR2 YYEKEE (reference sequence). This CDR3 has 14 amino acids. The CDR3 nucleotides are TGTGCCAGCAGCTCCCCGGCGGTCAGCTACGAGCAGTACTTC. Protein sequence: CASSSPAVSYEQYF.

The rearrangement links TRBV30 to TRBJ2-5; D uncertain. This CDR3 has 13 amino acids. Germline V gives CDR1 GTSNPN, CDR2 SVGIG (reference sequence). Deletions cut 0 bases from V and 1 base from J, with 6 bases between. This chain's CDR3 is CAWSVGGQETQYF. CDR3 in DNA: TGTGCCTGGAGTGTGGGTGGCCAAGAGACCCAGTACTTC.

The chain carries TRBV15 and TRBJ2-7, with 7 bases lining up with TRBD1. This CDR3 has 16 amino acids. The germline gives CDR1 LNHNV, CDR2 YYDKDF (reference sequence). Germline trimming cut 0 bases from V and 3 bases from J; bases unmatched to any gene: 8. The CDR3 region has the DNA TGTGCCACCAGCAGAGATTTGGACAGGTCGAACTACGAGCAGTACTTC. This translates into CATSRDLDRSNYEQYF. The full variable domain, in which reference TRBV15 and TRBJ2-7 provide the parts outside the CDR3, is DAMVIQNPRYQVTQFGKPVTLSCSQTLNHNVMYWYQQKSSQAPKLLFHYYDKDFNNEADTPDNFQSRRPNTSFCFLDIRSPGLGDTAMYLCATSRDLDRSNYEQYFGPGTRLTVT.

This clonotype has a count of ten or more. CDR3 protein: CASRKTGNTGELFF. The CDR3 coding sequence is TGTGCCAGCAGAAAGACAGGGAACACCGGGGAGCTGTTTTTT. The rearrangement links TRBV11-2 to TRBJ2-2, with D maybe TRBD1 (6 bases). Trimming cost V 6 bases and J 1 base, with 9 bases left between them. The CDR3 spans 14 residues. Germline V CDR1 and CDR2: SGHAT, FQNNGV. The whole variable domain, remainder taken from reference TRBV11-2 and TRBJ2-2, is EAGVAQSPRYKIIEKRQSVAFWCNPISGHATLYWYQQILGQGPKLLIQFQNNGVVDDSQLPKDRFSAERLKGVDSTLKIQPAKLEDSAVYLCASRKTGNTGELFFGEGSRLTVL.

This clonotype has only one observation. This sequence joins TRBV4-3 and TRBJ2-6; D possibly corresponds to TRBD2 (5 bases). V was shortened by 0 bases and J by 4 bases, with 13 bases between the two germline ends. In germline, CDR1 is LGHNA, CDR2 YSLEER. The CDR3 consists of 17 residues. The CDR3 here is CASSQEARGSGANVLTF. Here the CDR3 DNA reads TGCGCCAGCAGCCAAGAGGCCCGGGGATCCGGGGCCAACGTCCTGACTTTC.

The chain has TRBV4-2 and TRBJ2-7; TRBD1 matches at 11 bases. The germline V gene has CDR1 LGHNA and CDR2 YNFKEQ. The CDR3 spans 17 residues. The junction had 10 bases not matched to a gene; V was cut back by 6 bases and J by 0 bases. The DNA of the CDR3 is TGTGCCAGCAGGCCAAGCCCGGGACAGGGGGACTCCTACGAGCAGTACTTC. It encodes CASRPSPGQGDSYEQYF.

Many counts were recorded for this clonotype. The chain recombines TRBV6-2 or TRBV6-3 with TRBJ1-5, with no clear D. The V gene's germline CDR1 is MNHEY and CDR2 SVGEGT. This CDR3 is built from 14 residues. Deletions cut 5 bases from V and 2 bases from J, with 10 bases between. The CDR3 coding sequence is TGTGCCAGCAGTCTAGGTGGGGGCAATCAGCCCCAGCATTTT. Amino acid sequence: CASSLGGGNQPQHF.

This clonotype showed up just a few times. The chain uses TRBV28 and TRBJ2-7, with a tentative D call TRBD1 (6 bases). The CDR3 spans 13 residues. Germline values: CDR1 MDHEN, CDR2 SYDVKM. Between the trimmed V and J ends, which lost 4 bases and 10 bases, there was a span of 17 bases. The chain's CDR3 is CASSSGDRNAQYF. CDR3 bases: TGTGCCAGCAGTTCGGGCGACAGGAACGCTCAGTACTTC.

There are a few counts of this clonotype. This chain uses TRBV30 with TRBJ2-3; 10 bases are shared with TRBD2. This CDR3 comprises 15 residues. CDR1 is GTSNPN and CDR2 is SVGIG in the germline V gene (reference sequence). With V trimmed by 1 base and J by 7 bases, 8 bases remained unmatched. The CDR3 DNA follows: TGTGCCTGGAGTGGTCGTAGCGGGGGGTCGAATACGCAGTATTTT. Amino acid sequence: CAWSGRSGGSNTQYF. The complete variable domain, with remaining parts taken from reference TRBV30 and TRBJ2-3, reads SQTIHQWPATLVQPVGSPLSLECTVEGTSNPNLYWYRQAAGRGLQLLFYSVGIGQISSEVPQNLSASRPQDRQFILSSKKLLLSDSGFYLCAWSGRSGGSNTQYFGPGTRLTVL.

This clonotype was seen repeatedly, ten times or more. This chain joins TRBV12-3 or TRBV12-4 and TRBJ2-1; D remains ambiguous. This CDR3 spans 15 amino acids. The ends were cut back, 5 bases at V and 1 base at J, with 12 bases in the middle. DNA for the CDR3: TGTGCCAGCAGTGTGAGTGGACGGTCCTACAATGAGCAGTTCTTC. Its translation is CASSVSGRSYNEQFF.

This clonotype was observed a handful of times. The V and J genes are TRBV28 and TRBJ1-1; D might be TRBD1 (6 bases). Germline CDR1 MDHEN, CDR2 SYDVKM. Between the trimmed V and J ends, which lost 7 bases and 4 bases, there was a span of 16 bases. This CDR3 contains 14 residues. CDR3 amino acids: CASTTFRGATEAFF. In DNA form, the CDR3 reads TGTGCCAGCACCACCTTTAGGGGGGCCACTGAAGCTTTCTTT.